This T cell receptor beta chain is drawn from a study of regulatory T cells in long-lasting Graves disease. Study-level findings and limits: Peripheral blood was the sole material, not thyroid tissue.

Germline loops: CDR1 LNHDA, CDR2 SQIVND (reference sequence). The CDR3 covers 16 residues. V was cut by 3 bases and J by 2 bases, with 14 bases left in between. This clonotype was observed once. Its antigen is not identified. Libraries of TCR beta came from iRepertoire HTBI primers plus Arm-PCR of CDR3 regions. TCRdb reprocessed the multiplex PCR reads via MiXCR and lists one record per CDR3 protein. The sample shows 350,000 to 450,000 distinct CDR3 sequences, around a fifth of them seen only once. Time point described: persistent/refractory GD, antithyroid drugs over 5 years with positive TRAb. Scientists built the TCR library using RNA that was extracted from PBMCs.

This material consisted of peripheral blood mononuclear cells (PBMCs), taken when the disease was refractory, from a patient treated with antithyroid drugs. The chain has TRBV19 and TRBJ2-1; D gene ambiguous. The clonotype originates from a female donor with Graves disease. The CDR3 coding sequence is TGTGCCAGTAGTATTCCTTTCATAACCACCTACAATGAGCAGTTCTTC. Translation gives CASSIPFITTYNEQFF. The entire variable domain, with the rest obtained from reference TRBV19 and TRBJ2-1, is as follows: DGGITQSPKYLFRKEGQNVTLSCEQNLNHDAMYWYRQDPGQGLRLIYYSQIVNDFQKGDIAEGYSVSREKKESFPLTVTSAQKNPTAFYLCASSIPFITTYNEQFFGPGTRLTVL.